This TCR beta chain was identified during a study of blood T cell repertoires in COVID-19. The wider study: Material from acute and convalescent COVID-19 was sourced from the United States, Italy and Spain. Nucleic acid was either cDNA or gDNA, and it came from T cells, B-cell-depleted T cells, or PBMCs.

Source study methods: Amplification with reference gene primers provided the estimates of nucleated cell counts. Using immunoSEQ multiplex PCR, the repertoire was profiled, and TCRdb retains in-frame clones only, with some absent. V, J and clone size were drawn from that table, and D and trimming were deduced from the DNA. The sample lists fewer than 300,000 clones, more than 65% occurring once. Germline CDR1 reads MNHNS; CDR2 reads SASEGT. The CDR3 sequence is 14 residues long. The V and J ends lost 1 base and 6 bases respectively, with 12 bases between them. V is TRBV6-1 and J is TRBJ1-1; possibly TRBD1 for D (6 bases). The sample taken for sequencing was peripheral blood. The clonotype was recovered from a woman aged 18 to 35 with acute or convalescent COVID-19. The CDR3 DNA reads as TGTGCCAGCAGTGAAGTCAGGGGCTTCGCTGAAGCTTTCTTT. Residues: CASSEVRGFAEAFF.